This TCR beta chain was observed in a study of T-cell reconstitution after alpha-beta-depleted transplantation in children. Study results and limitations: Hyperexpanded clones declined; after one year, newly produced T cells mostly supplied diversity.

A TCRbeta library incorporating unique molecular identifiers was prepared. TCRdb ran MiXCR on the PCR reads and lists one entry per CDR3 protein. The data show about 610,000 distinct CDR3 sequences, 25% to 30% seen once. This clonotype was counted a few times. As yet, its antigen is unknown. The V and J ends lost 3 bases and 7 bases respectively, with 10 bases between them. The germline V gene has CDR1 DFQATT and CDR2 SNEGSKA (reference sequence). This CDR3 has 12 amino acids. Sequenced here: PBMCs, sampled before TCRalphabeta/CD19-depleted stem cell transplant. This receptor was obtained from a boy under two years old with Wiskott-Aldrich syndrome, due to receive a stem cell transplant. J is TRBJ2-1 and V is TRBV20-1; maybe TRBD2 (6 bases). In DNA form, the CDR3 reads TGCAGTGCTAGTGAGGCGGGGAATGAGCAGTTCTTC. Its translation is CSASEAGNEQFF.